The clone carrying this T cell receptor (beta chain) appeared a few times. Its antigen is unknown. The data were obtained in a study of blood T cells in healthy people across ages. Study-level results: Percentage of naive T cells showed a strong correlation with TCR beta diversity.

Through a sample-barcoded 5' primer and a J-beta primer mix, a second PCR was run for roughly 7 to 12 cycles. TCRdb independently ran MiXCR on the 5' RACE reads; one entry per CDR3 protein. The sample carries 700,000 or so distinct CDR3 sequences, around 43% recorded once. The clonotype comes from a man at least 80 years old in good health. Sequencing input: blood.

This CDR3 is CASSEEGLRNEQFF. DNA of the CDR3: TGTGCCAGCAGTGAGGAAGGTTTGCGCAATGAGCAGTTCTTC. J is TRBJ2-1 and V is TRBV12-3 or TRBV12-4; no reliable D call. The CDR3 contains 14 residues. V was trimmed by 5 bases and J by 6 bases, leaving 14 bases between them.